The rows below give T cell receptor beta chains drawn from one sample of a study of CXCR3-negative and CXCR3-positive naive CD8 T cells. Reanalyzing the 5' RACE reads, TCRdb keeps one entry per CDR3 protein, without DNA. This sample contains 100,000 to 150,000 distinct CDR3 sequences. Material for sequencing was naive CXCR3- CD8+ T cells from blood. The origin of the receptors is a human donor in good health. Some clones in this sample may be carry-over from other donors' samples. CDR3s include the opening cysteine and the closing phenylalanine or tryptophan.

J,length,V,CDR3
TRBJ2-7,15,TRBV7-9,CASSFNLGDSYEQYF
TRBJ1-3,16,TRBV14,CASSQFGTQAGNTIYF
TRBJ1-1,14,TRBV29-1,CSVVIGAGNTEAFF
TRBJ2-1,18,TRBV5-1,CASSLRASGATSYNEQFF
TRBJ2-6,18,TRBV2,CASSLTSGGALGANVLTF
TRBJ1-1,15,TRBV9,CASSVDRGIGTEAFF
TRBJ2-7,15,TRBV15,CATRREGTGDYEQYF
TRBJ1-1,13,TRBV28,CASSLPPGQEAFF
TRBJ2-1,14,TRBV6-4,CASSEGGAGNEQFF
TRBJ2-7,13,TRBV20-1,CSARVRKGYEQYF
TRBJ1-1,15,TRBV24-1,CATTPLDRAEAEAFF
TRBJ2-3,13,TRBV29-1,CSVPGLPTDTQYF
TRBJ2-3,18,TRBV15,CATSRDRTSGGRWDTQYF
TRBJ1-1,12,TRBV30,CAWSVWDTEAFF
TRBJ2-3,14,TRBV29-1,CSVSGTGVTDTQYF
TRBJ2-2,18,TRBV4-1,CASSQAGLAGTYTGELFF
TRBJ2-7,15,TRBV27,CASSPRGLGLYEQYF
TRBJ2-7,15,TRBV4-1,CASSQDPAGTYEQYF
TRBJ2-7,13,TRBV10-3,CAISDRKTYEQYF
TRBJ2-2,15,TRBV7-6,CASSLGAGFTGELFF
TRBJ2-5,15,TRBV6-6,CASSYTSGRSETQYF
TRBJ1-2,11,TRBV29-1,CSVAQGNGYTF
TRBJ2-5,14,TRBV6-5,CASSSAVARGTQYF
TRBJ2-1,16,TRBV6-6,CASSYSLAGKPNEQFF
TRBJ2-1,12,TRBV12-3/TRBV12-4,CASSPRLNEQFF
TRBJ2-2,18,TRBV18,CASSPQLGTVTNTGELFF
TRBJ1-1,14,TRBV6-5,CASSQMDRDTEAFF
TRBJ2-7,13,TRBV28,CASSLPYGNEQYF